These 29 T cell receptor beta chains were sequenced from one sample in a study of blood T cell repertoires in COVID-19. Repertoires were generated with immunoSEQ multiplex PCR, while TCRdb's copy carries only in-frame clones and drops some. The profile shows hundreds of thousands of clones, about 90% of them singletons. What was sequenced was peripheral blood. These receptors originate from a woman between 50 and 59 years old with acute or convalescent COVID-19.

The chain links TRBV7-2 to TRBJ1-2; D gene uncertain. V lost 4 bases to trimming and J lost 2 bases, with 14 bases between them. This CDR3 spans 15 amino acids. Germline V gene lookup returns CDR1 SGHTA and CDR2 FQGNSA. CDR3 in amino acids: CASSSLGISNYGYTF. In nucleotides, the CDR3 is TGTGCCAGCAGCTCCCTAGGCATCTCAAACTATGGCTACACCTTC.

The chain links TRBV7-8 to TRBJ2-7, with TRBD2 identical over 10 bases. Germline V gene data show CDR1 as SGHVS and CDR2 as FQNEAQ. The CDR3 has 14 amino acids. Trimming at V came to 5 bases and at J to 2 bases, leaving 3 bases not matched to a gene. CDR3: CASSVSGRTYEQYF. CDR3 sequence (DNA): TGTGCCAGCAGCGTTAGCGGGAGGACCTACGAGCAGTACTTC.

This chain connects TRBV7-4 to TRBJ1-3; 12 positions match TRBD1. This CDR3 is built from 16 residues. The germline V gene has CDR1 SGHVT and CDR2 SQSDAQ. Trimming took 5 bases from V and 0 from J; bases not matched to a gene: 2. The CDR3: CASSQGQGASGNTIYF. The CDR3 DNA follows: TGTGCCAGCAGCCAGGGACAGGGGGCCTCTGGAAACACCATATATTTT.

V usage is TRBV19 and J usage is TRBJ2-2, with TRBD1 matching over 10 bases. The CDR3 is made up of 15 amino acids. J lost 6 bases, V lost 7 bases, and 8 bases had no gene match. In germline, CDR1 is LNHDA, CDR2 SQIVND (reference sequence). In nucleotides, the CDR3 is TGTGCCAGTACCCCGGGACAGGGGTGGGCCGGGGAGCTGTTTTTT. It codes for CASTPGQGWAGELFF.

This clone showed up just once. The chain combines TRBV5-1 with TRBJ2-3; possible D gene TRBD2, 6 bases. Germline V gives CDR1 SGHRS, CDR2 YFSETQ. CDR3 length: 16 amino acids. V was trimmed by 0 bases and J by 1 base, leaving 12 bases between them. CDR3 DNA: TGCGCCAGCAGCTTGGGTCGGGACTCAGGCACAGATACGCAGTATTTT. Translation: CASSLGRDSGTDTQYF.

As DNA, the CDR3 is TGCGCCAGCAGCCAAGGGCCGGCTAGCGGGAAGAGCGAGCAGTACTTC. Translation gives CASSQGPASGKSEQYF. V is TRBV4-3 and J is TRBJ2-7; 9 nucleotides align to TRBD2. The V segment lost 1 base and the J segment 6 bases; nucleotides outside the gene matches: 10. Germline loops: CDR1 LGHNA, CDR2 YSLEER. This CDR3 is built from 16 residues.

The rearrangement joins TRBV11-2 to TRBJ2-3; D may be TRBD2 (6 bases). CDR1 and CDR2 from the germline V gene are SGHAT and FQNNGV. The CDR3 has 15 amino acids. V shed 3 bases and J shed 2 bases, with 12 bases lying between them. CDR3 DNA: TGTGCCAGCAGCTTGGCGGGGAGGACCACAGATACGCAGTATTTT. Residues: CASSLAGRTTDTQYF.

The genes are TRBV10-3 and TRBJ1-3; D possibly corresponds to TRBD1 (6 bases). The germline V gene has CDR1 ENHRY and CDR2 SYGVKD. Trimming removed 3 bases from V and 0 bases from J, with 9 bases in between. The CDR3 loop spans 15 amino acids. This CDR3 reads CAISDWTASGNTIYF. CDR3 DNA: TGTGCCATCAGTGATTGGACAGCCTCTGGAAACACCATATATTTT.

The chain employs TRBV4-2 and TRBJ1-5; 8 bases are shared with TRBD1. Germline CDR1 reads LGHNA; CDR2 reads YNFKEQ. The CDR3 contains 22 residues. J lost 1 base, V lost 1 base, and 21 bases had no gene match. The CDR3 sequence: CASSQVGLPSTRTGRSNQPQHF. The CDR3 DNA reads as TGTGCCAGCAGCCAAGTCGGTCTCCCTTCGACCCGGACAGGGAGGAGCAATCAGCCCCAGCATTTT.

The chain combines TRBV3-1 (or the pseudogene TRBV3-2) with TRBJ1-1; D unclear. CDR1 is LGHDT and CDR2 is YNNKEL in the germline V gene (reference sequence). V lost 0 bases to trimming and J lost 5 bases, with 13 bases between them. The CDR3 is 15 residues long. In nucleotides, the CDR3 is TGTGCCAGCAGCCAAGATATGTACAGCTGGACTGAAGCTTTCTTT. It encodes CASSQDMYSWTEAFF.

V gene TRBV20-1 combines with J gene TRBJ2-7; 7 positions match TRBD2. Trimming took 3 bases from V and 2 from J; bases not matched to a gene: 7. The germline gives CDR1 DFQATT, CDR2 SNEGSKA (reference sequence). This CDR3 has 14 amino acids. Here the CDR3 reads CSASPASGPYEQYF. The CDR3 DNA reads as TGCAGTGCTAGTCCAGCTAGCGGACCCTACGAGCAGTACTTC.

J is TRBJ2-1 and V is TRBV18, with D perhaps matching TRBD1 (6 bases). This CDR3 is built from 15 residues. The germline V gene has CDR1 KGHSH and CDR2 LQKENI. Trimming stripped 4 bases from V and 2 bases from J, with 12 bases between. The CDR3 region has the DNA TGTGCCAGCTCACTCACCCAGGGGCCCTACAATGAGCAGTTCTTC. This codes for CASSLTQGPYNEQFF. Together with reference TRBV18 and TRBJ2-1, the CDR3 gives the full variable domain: NAGVMQNPRHLVRRRGQEARLRCSPMKGHSHVYWYRQLPEEGLKFMVYLQKENIIDESGMPKERFSAEFPKEGPSILRIQQVVRGDSAAYFCASSLTQGPYNEQFFGPGTRLTVL.

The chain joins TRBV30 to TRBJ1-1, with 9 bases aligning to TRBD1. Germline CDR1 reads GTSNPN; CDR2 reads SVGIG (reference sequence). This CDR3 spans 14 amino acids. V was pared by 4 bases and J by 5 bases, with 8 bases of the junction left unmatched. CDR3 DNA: TGTGCCTGGACAATCCTGACAGGGGGGACTGAAGCTTTCTTT. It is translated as CAWTILTGGTEAFF. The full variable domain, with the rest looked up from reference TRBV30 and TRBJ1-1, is SQTIHQWPATLVQPVGSPLSLECTVEGTSNPNLYWYRQAAGRGLQLLFYSVGIGQISSEVPQNLSASRPQDRQFILSSKKLLLSDSGFYLCAWTILTGGTEAFFGQGTRLTVV.

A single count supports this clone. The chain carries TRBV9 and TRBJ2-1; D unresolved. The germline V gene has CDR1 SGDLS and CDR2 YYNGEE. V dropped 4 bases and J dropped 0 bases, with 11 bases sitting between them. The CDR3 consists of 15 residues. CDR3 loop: CASSSHFSSYNEQFF. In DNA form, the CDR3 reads TGTGCCAGCAGCTCTCATTTTAGCTCCTACAATGAGCAGTTCTTC.

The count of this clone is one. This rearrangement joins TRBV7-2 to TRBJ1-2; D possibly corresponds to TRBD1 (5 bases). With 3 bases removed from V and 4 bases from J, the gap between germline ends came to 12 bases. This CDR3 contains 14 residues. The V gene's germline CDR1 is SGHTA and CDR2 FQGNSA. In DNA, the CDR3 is TGTGCCAGCAGCTTTTCTGACAGCCGCTATGGCTACACCTTC. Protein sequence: CASSFSDSRYGYTF.

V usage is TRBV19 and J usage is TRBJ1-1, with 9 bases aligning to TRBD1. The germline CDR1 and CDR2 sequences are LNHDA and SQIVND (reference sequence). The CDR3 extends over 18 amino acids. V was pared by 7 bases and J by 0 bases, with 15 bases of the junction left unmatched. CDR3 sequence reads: CASTRLVPGQGMNTEAFF. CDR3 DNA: TGTGCCAGTACCCGCCTAGTCCCGGGACAGGGCATGAACACTGAAGCTTTCTTT.

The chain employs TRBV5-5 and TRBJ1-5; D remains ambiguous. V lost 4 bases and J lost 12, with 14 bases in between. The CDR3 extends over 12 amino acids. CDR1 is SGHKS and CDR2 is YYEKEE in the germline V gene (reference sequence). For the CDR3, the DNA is TGTGCCAGCAGCCGGATGGGAGAACTCCAGCATTTT. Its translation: CASSRMGELQHF.

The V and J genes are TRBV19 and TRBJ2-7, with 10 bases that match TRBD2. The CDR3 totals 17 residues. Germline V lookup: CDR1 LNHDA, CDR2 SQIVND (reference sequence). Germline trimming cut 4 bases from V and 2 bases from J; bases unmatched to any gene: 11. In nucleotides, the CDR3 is TGTGCCAGTAGTAAGGGTCCCCCGACTAGCGGGCCCTACGAGCAGTACTTC. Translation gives CASSKGPPTSGPYEQYF.

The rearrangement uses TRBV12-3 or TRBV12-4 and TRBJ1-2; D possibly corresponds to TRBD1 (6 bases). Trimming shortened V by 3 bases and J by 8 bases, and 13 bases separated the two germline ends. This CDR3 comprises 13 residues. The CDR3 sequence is CASSFEGRGGYTF. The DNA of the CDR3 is TGTGCCAGCAGTTTCGAGGGCAGGGGCGGCTACACCTTC.

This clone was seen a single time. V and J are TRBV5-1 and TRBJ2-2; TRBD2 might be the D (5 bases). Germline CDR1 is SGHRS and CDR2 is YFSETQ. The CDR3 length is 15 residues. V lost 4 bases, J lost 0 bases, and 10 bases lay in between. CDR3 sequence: CASSGVASNTGELFF. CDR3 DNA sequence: TGCGCCAGCAGCGGGGTAGCGTCGAACACCGGGGAGCTGTTTTTT. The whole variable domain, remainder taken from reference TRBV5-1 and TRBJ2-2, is KAGVTQTPRYLIKTRGQQVTLSCSPISGHRSVSWYQQTPGQGLQFLFEYFSETQRNKGNFPGRFSGRQFSNSRSEMNVSTLELGDSALYLCASSGVASNTGELFFGEGSRLTVL.

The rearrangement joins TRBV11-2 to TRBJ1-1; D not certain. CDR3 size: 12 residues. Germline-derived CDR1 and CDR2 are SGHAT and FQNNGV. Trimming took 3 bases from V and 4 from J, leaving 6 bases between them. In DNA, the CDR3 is TGTGCCAGCAGCTTTTACGGCACTGAAGCTTTCTTT. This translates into CASSFYGTEAFF.

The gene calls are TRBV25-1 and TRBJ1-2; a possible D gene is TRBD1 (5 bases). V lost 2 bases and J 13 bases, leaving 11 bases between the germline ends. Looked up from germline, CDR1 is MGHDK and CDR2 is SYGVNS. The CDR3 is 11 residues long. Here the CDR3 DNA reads TGTGCCAGCAGTGAAGGGGCCTCCCTCACCTTC. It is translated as CASSEGASLTF.

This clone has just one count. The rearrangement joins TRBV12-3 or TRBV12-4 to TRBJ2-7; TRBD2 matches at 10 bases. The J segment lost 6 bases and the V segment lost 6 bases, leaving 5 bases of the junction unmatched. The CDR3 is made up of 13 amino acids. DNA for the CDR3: TGTGCCAGCAGGAGAATAGCGGGAGGCGAGCAGTACTTC. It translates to CASRRIAGGEQYF.

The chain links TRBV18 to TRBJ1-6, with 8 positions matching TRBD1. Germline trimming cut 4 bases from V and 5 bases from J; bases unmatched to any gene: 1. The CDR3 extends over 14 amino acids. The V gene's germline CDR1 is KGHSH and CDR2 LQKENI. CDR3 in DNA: TGTGCCAGCTCACAGGACAGGGATAATTCACCCCTCCACTTT. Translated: CASSQDRDNSPLHF.

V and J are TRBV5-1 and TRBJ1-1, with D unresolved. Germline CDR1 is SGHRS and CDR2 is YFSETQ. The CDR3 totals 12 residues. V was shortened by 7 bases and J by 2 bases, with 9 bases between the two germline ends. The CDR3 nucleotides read TGCGCCAGCGCCGTTAGTAACACTGAAGCTTTCTTT. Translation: CASAVSNTEAFF. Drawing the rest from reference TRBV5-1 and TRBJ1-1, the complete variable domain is KAGVTQTPRYLIKTRGQQVTLSCSPISGHRSVSWYQQTPGQGLQFLFEYFSETQRNKGNFPGRFSGRQFSNSRSEMNVSTLELGDSALYLCASAVSNTEAFFGQGTRLTVV.

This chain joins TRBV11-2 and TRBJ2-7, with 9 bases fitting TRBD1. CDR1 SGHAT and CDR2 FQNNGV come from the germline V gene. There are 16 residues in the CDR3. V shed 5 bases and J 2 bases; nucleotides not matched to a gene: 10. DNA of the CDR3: TGTGCCAGCAGCAAAAGAGACAGGGGGTTCACCTACGAGCAGTACTTC. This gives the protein CASSKRDRGFTYEQYF.

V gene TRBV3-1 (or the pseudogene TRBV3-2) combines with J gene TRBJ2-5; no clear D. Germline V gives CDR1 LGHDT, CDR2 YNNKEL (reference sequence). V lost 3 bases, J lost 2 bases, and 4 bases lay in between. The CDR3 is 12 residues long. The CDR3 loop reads CASSHLQETQYF. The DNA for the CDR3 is TGTGCCAGCAGCCACTTACAAGAGACCCAGTACTTC.

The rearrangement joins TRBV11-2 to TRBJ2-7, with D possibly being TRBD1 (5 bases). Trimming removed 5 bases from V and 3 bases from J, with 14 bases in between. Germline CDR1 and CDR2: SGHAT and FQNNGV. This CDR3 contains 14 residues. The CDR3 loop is CASSPGADHYEQYF. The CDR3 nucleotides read TGTGCCAGCAGCCCTGGGGCGGACCACTACGAGCAGTACTTC.

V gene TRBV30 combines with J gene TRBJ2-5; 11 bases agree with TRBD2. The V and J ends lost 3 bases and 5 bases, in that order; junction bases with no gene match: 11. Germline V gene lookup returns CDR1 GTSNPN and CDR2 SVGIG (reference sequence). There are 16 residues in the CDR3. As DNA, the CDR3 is TGTGCCTGGAGCGATCTAGCGGGGGGAGTGATGGAGACCCAGTACTTC. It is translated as CAWSDLAGGVMETQYF.